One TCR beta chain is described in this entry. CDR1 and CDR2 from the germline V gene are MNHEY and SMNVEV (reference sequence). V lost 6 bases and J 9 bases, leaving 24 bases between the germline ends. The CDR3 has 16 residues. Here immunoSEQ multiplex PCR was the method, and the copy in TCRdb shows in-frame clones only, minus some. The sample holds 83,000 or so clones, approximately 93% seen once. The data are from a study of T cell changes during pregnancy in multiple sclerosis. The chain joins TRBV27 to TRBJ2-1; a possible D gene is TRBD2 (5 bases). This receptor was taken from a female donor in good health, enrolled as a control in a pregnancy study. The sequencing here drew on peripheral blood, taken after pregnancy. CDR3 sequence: CASRDGPGKKSGEQFF. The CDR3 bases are TGTGCCAGCAGAGACGGGCCAGGAAAAAAAAGCGGTGAGCAGTTCTTC.